This T cell receptor (beta chain) was recovered during a study of graft-versus-host responses after intestinal transplantation (dated by TCRdb to the early 2020s). With regard to the full study: Multivisceral, liver-intestinal, or isolated intestinal transplants were received by the recipients. To identify alloreactive clones, pre-transplant mixed lymphocyte reaction products were sequenced and compared with unstimulated pre-transplant donor and recipient T cells. A cohort of roughly 25 intestinal transplant recipients, including one retransplant, was enrolled, and a few patients lacking pretransplant specimens were excluded. A peak of at least 4% donor T cells among recipient peripheral blood mononuclear cells was the definition used for donor T cell macrochimerism. Instead of going to the commercial service, samples from a few later patients were sequenced in-house on an Illumina MiSeq and processed with MiXCR. After intestinal transplantation, graft-versus-host and host-versus-graft alloreactive T cell clones were followed in the graft, circulation and bone marrow using bulk TCR-beta CDR3 sequencing. All recipients received anti-thymocyte globulin induction followed by maintenance tacrolimus and steroids for approximately 3 years. Summary of the overall study and its limitations: GvH clones turned up in recipient bone marrow, with some appearing earlier in ileal mucosa or blood, a pattern consistent with an intestinal mucosal origin. Early after transplant, declines in HvG clones were associated with peak levels of circulating GvH clones. The conclusions were limited by the relatively low number and heterogeneity of the intestinal transplant patients. High GvH to HvG T cell clonal ratios were observed in the allografts of patients with donor T cell macrochimerism.

This clone was counted a few times. Base qualities are not recorded, but no much larger clone differs from it by a single base. CDR1 is given as SGHTA and CDR2 as FQGNSA, both from the germline V gene. The CDR3 measures 14 amino acids from cysteine to phenylalanine. This entry keeps only the CDR3 DNA: 42 bases, framed from base 1. Clipping removes 4 bases from V and 2 bases from J, with 2 as the unmatched junction base count. Libraries were constructed by the immunoSEQ multiplex PCR assay. In most patients, genomic DNA was isolated using the Qiagen DNeasy Blood and Tissue Kit and sent frozen to Adaptive Biotechnologies for TCR sequencing. For most patients, genomic DNA was subjected to high-throughput TCR-beta CDR3 sequencing by Adaptive Biotechnologies. For the original study's pipeline: Adaptive's ImmunoSEQ software supplied the TCR sequencing data for 15 to 20 patients, while MiXCR and VDJtools were used to process a few other patients. To correct CD4 versus CD8 sorting errors, any sequence found in both subsets at a frequency ratio below 5:1 was removed. CDR3 nucleotide sequences shared by donor and recipient were removed because the origin of these sequences could not be assigned. Alloreactive clones required at least 2-fold expansion over unstimulated cells and minimum CFSE-low frequency of 0.002% (template counts) or 0.001% (read counts). Clones were considered mappable if detected in sequenced pre-transplant spleen, lymph node, or MLR CFSE-low populations of the donor or recipient. Cumulative frequency of alloreactive clones was calculated as a percentage of all sequences weighted by copy number. As stored in TCRdb, this immuneACCESS dataset retains in-frame rearrangements with V and J assigned. A fraction of the clones does not appear; measured against another copy, unresolved V genes explain less than half of the discrepancy, and the remainder lacks a known reason. V and J calls and clone size are those listed in that table; D and trimming were worked out from the DNA. Across this sample there are 21,000 or so clones, with 50% to 65% seen only once. Over 1% of the sample belongs to the ten largest clones.

This sample's time point label indicates: cells obtained before transplantation from donor or recipient. In mixed lymphocyte reactions, around 200,000 CFSE-labeled pre-transplant responders were plated with around 200,000 irradiated violet-dye-labeled stimulators and cultured for over five days. After the mixed lymphocyte reaction, proliferating CD3+CD4+CFSE-low and CD3+CD8+CFSE-low responder cells were FACS-sorted on a BD Influx sorter. The sample consisted of alloreactive CD4+ T cells from a mixed lymphocyte reaction culture, taken before intestinal transplant. The cell subset or site label for this specimen denotes: CFSE-low proliferating T cells sorted from roughly six-day pre-transplant mixed lymphocyte reaction (GvH or HvG direction). Rearrangement joined TRBV7-2 to TRBJ2-7, with TRBD1 matching 10 junction bases. This sequence originates from a human patient who received an intestinal transplant. The CDR3 is CASSSGQGAYEQYF. Here is the DNA: TGTGCCAGCAGCTCCGGACAGGGGGCCTACGAGCAGTACTTC.